This TCR beta chain was sequenced during a study of shared clonotypes between healthy human individuals. The assay was immunoSEQ multiplex PCR, and TCRdb's table has in-frame clones only and misses some. The repertoire includes millions of clones, 90% to 95% of them detected once, and around 0.15% sits in the top ten. The V end lost 0 bases, the J end lost 6 bases, and 19 bases lay between the germline ends. CDR1 is SGHRS and CDR2 is YFSETQ in the germline V gene. The CDR3 is made up of 17 amino acids. Memory CD4+ cells were the fraction left after CD45RA+ naive selection. The TCR was taken from a young man in good health. Sequenced input: naive CD4+ T cells sorted from blood. Regarding subset: CD45RA+ positively selected. This rearrangement joins TRBV5-1 to TRBJ2-1; TRBD1 might be the D (5 bases). CDR3 bases: TGCGCCAGCAGCTTGGCCTTGGCAGGGCGAGGAGTCAATGAGCAGTTCTTC. Translated: CASSLALAGRGVNEQFF.